Listed below are T cell receptor beta chains from one sample, sequenced in a study of naive and memory T cell subsets. TCRdb re-called the UMI-ligation and nested PCR reads through MiXCR, storing one row per CDR3 protein. The sample holds under 35,000 distinct CDR3 sequences, over 8.5% seen once. Input material: effector memory CD4+ T cells from blood. The receptor set was obtained from a human donor in good health. CDR3s include the opening cysteine and the closing phenylalanine or tryptophan. The order of the fields is CDR3 protein, CDR3 DNA, V gene, D gene, J gene, clone size. A D gene is named only where the DNA matches it firmly. Not all rows give a size; the values are once, few, many and, for expanded clones, a class.

CASSPTRTGGENTEAFF | TGTGCCAGCTCTCCCACCAGAACAGGGGGCGAGAACACTGAAGCTTTCTTT | TRBV18 | TRBD1 | TRBJ1-1 | .
CASSPWSGIGTSNLHF | TGTGCCAGCAGCCCCTGGTCGGGTATTGGGACGTCAAACCTCCACTTT | TRBV11-2 | . | TRBJ1-6 | .
CASSQSTSLGGGADHNEQFF | TGCGCCAGCAGCCAATCTACCAGCCTTGGCGGGGGGGCTGACCACAATGAGCAGTTCTTC | TRBV4-1 | TRBD2 | TRBJ2-1 | .
CASTKMGPTNYGYTF | TGTGCCAGCACCAAAATGGGACCGACTAACTATGGCTACACCTTC | TRBV28 | . | TRBJ1-2 | many
CASSLGLVGTDTQYF | TGCGCCAGCAGCTTGGGCCTAGTCGGCACAGATACGCAGTATTTT | TRBV5-1 | . | TRBJ2-3 | .
CASELWGGNIQYF | TGTGCCAGCGAGCTGTGGGGTGGAAACATTCAGTACTTC | TRBV7-9 | . | TRBJ2-4 | many
CASSPGLYLRTDTQYF | TGTGCCAGCAGCCCGGGACTCTACCTGCGCACAGATACGCAGTATTTT | TRBV7-2 | . | TRBJ2-3 | medium-sized
CAWTQGGGSYGYTF | TGTGCCTGGACCCAAGGGGGGGGAAGCTATGGCTACACCTTC | TRBV30 | . | TRBJ1-2 | .
CASGPPTENEQFF | TGTGCTAGTGGGCCTCCGACAGAGAATGAGCAGTTCTTC | TRBV12-5 | . | TRBJ2-1 | few
CASSVDLGTYEQYF | TGTGCCAGCAGCGTAGATCTGGGTACTTACGAGCAGTACTTC | TRBV9 | . | TRBJ2-7 | many
CSARSDRGYGYTF | TGCAGTGCTAGGAGCGACAGGGGGTATGGCTACACCTTC | TRBV20-1 | TRBD1 | TRBJ1-2 | few
CASSQGSEAFF | TGTGCCAGCAGCCAGGGATCCGAAGCTTTCTTT | TRBV6-2/TRBV6-3 | . | TRBJ1-1 | many
CSASPGADTQYF | TGCAGTGCTAGCCCCGGGGCAGATACGCAGTATTTT | TRBV20-1 | . | TRBJ2-3 | many
CASEGGGRYNEQFF | TGTGCCAGCGAGGGGGGGGGAAGATACAATGAGCAGTTCTTC | TRBV3-1 | . | TRBJ2-1 | few
CASSWGQQQETQYF | TGTGCCAGCAGCTGGGGACAGCAACAAGAGACCCAGTACTTC | TRBV7-2 | TRBD1 | TRBJ2-5 | many
CASSWTTSGETQYF | TGTGCCAGCAGTTGGACTACCTCCGGAGAGACCCAGTACTTC | TRBV12-3/TRBV12-4 | . | TRBJ2-5 | few
CASSSDSGDITGELFF | TGTGCCAGCAGCTCTGATAGCGGGGACATCACCGGGGAGCTGTTTTTT | TRBV7-9 | TRBD2 | TRBJ2-2 | .
CSVVSGNTIYF | TGCAGCGTTGTCTCCGGAAACACCATATATTTT | TRBV29-1 | . | TRBJ1-3 | .
CASQNPGQGNTEAFF | TGTGCCAGCCAGAATCCGGGCCAAGGGAACACTGAAGCTTTCTTT | TRBV6-5 | . | TRBJ1-1 | .
CASSPQTGVANYGYTF | TGTGCCAGCAGTCCGCAGACAGGGGTAGCTAACTATGGCTACACCTTC | TRBV6-1 | TRBD1 | TRBJ1-2 | many
CASSASMNTEAFF | TGTGCCAGCAGTGCCAGCATGAACACTGAAGCTTTCTTT | TRBV2 | . | TRBJ1-1 | .
CASSPFSGSSYEQYF | TGTGCCAGCAGCCCCTTTAGCGGGAGCTCCTACGAGCAGTACTTC | TRBV6-2/TRBV6-3 | TRBD2 | TRBJ2-7 | .
CASSPPAGYGYTF | TGTGCCAGCTCACCACCTGCCGGTTATGGCTACACCTTC | TRBV18 | . | TRBJ1-2 | .
CASSFQGPNTGELFF | TGTGCCAGCAGCTTTCAGGGTCCTAACACCGGGGAGCTGTTTTTT | TRBV11-2 | . | TRBJ2-2 | medium-sized
CASSYTEGANYGYTF | TGTGCCAGCAGTTACACAGAGGGAGCTAACTATGGCTACACCTTC | TRBV6-2/TRBV6-3 | . | TRBJ1-2 | few
CASSKGNTEAFF | TGTGCCAGCAGTAAGGGGAACACTGAAGCTTTCTTT | TRBV6-2/TRBV6-3 | . | TRBJ1-1 | .
CASSQEYEARGTQYF | TGTGCCAGCAGCCAAGAATATGAGGCCCGGGGGACCCAGTACTTC | TRBV4-2 | . | TRBJ2-5 | few
CASSIPLSPVFF | TGTGCCAGTAGTATCCCTTTGAGTCCTGTGTTCTTC | TRBV19 | . | TRBJ2-1 | once
CASSFDPGRLGYTF | TGTGCCAGCAGCTTTGATCCGGGGAGGCTAGGCTACACCTTC | TRBV11-3 | . | TRBJ1-2 | .